This T cell receptor (beta chain) was sequenced for a study of blood T cell repertoires in COVID-19. Profiling relied on immunoSEQ multiplex PCR, and the TCRdb table lists in-frame clones only, not all of them. The table includes some 130,000 clones, approximately 84% detected once. The CDR3 is 16 amino acids. The ends lost 0 bases at V and 5 bases at J; junction bases unmatched: 9. Per germline, CDR1 SGHRS and CDR2 YFSETQ. The clonotype originates from a human donor in a cohort sampled during active COVID-19. Sequences were obtained from peripheral blood. The V and J genes are TRBV5-1 and TRBJ2-5, with 8 bases lining up with TRBD2. CDR3 coding DNA: TGCGCCAGCAGCTTGGCCCCAGCGGGGGCGGGGGAGACCCAGTACTTC. Its protein is CASSLAPAGAGETQYF.